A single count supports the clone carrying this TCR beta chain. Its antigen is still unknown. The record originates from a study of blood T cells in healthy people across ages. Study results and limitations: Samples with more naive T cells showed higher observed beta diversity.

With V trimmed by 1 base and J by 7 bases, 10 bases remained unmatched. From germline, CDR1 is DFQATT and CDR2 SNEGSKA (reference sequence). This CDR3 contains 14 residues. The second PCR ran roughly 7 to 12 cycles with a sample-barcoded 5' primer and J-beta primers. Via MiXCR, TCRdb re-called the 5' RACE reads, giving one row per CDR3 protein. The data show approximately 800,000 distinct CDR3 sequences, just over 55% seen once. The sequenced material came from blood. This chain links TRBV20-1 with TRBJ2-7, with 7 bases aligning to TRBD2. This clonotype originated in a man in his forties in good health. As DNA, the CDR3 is TGCAGTGCTAGAGCCCTAGCGGCCTTCAGTGAGCAGTACTTC. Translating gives CSARALAAFSEQYF.